Sequencing of this T cell receptor (beta chain) was carried out in a study of breast tumors, draining lymph nodes, adjacent tissues. Study-level points and caveats: Tumor T cell lymph node origin was a supported hypothesis, not proven. Tumor TCR diversity was below lymph nodes but above nontumor tissue. The data were judged consistent with most tumor T cells coming from lymph node and expanding in tumor.

Axillary draining lymph nodes of breast cancer patients supplied the node samples. One entry per CDR3 protein, called by TCRdb with MiXCR from the multiplex PCR reads. This table holds about 200,000 distinct CDR3 sequences, less than 40% found once. Comment on this clonotype: Its target is not known.

The CDR3 has 18 amino acids. V shed 5 bases and J 4 bases; nucleotides not matched to a gene: 15. From germline, CDR1 is MNHEY and CDR2 SMNVEV (reference sequence). The chain has TRBV27 and TRBJ2-2; 8 bases match TRBD2. This sequence was found in a female donor with breast cancer. Some clones in this sample may be carry-over from other donors' samples. Sequencing used axillary lymph node tissue. CDR3 residues: CASSNRLNSGKGTGELFF. CDR3 in DNA: TGTGCCAGCAGTAACCGACTCAATAGCGGGAAGGGCACCGGGGAGCTGTTTTTT.